What follows is one T cell receptor beta chain and its context. Germline CDR1 and CDR2: LNHDA and SQIVND (reference sequence). The germline V and J ends were trimmed by 5 bases and 0 bases, with 25 bases remaining between them. The CDR3 runs to 19 residues. Assay: immunoSEQ multiplex PCR; the TCRdb copy retains only in-frame clones and omits some. Counted here are some 150,000 clones, about four fifths occurring once; the ten biggest clones make up 1.6%. These data come from a study of blood T cell repertoires in COVID-19. Study details: COVID-19 samples collected from the United States, Italy and Spain covered acute and convalescent phases. The cDNA or gDNA used as material had been derived from T cells, B-cell-depleted T cells, or PBMCs.

The TCR comes from a human donor in a cohort sampled during active COVID-19. Sequenced: peripheral blood. The chain uses TRBV19 and TRBJ1-1, with D possibly TRBD1 on 6 matching bases. CDR3 in DNA: TGTGCCAGTAGTCAAGGCCGAGGACAGCACCAACTTATGAACACTGAAGCTTTCTTT. Translating it yields CASSQGRGQHQLMNTEAFF.